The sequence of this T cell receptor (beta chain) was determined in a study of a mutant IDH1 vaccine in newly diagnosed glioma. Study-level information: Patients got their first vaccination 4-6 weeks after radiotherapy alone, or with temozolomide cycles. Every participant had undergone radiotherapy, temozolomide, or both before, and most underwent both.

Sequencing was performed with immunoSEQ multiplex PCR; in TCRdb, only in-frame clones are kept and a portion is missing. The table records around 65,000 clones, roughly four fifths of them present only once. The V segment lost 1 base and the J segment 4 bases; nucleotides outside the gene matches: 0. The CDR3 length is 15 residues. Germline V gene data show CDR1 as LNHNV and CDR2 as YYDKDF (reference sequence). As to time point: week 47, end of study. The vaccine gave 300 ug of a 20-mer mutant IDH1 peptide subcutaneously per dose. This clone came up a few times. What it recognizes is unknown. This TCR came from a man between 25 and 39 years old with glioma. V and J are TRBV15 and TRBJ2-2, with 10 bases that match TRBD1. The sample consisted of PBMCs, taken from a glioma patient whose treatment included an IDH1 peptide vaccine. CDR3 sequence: CATSRGTGGTGELFF. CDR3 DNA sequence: TGTGCCACCAGCAGAGGGACAGGGGGCACCGGGGAGCTGTTTTTT.